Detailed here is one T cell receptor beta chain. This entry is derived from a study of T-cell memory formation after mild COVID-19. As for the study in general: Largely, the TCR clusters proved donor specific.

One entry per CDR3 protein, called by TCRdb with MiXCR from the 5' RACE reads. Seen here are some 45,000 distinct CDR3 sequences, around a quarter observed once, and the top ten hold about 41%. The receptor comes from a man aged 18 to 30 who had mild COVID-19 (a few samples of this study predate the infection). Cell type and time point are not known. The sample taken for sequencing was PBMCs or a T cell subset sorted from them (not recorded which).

CDR3 bases: TGCGCCAGCAGTCCGGGGCCGGCCTACGAGCAGTACTTC. Amino acids: CASSPGPAYEQYF. This chain connects TRBV10-1 to TRBJ2-7, with D perhaps being TRBD1 or TRBD2 (5 bases each). Germline CDR1 reads WNHNN; CDR2 reads SYGVQD (reference sequence). V was trimmed by 5 bases and J by 2 bases, leaving 10 bases between them. CDR3 length equals 13 residues.